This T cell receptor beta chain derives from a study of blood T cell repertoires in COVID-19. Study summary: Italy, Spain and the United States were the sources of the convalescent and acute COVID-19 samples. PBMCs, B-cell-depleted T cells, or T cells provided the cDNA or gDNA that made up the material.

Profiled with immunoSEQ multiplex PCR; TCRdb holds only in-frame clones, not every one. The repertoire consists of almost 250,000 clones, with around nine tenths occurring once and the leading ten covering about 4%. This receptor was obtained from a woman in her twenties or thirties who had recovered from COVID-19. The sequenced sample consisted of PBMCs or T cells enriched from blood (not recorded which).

CDR3 nucleotides: TGTGCCAGCAGCTCCGGACTAGCGGGGGTTCTGAGTGAGCAGTTCTTC. Translation gives CASSSGLAGVLSEQFF. This chain uses TRBV7-2 with TRBJ2-1; 13 positions agree with TRBD2. The CDR3 loop spans 16 amino acids. V trimming: 4 bases; J trimming: 9 bases; junction bases outside the gene matches: 9. From germline, CDR1 is SGHTA and CDR2 FQGNSA.